This T cell receptor (beta chain) stems from a study of T cells after yellow fever vaccination. Findings of the study overall: Contamination by abundant bulk-population clonotypes could be present in FACS-sorted repertoires. Most primary-vaccination clones recurred post-booster (around 95% CD4, over 70% CD8). Across the CD4 and CD8 compartments, a small share of clonotypes was present in both.

Making TCR cDNA involved 5'RACE template switching, which added UMIs and a universal primer site. TCRdb analysed the 5' RACE reads with MiXCR anew, one entry per CDR3 protein. The sample has 300,000 to 400,000 distinct CDR3 sequences, 8% to 9.5% seen once. This clonotype was found many times. Its antigen is not known. The CDR3 extends over 14 amino acids. V gave up 4 bases and J gave up 0 bases, with 9 bases separating them. Looked up from germline, CDR1 is SQVTM and CDR2 is ANQGSEA. This receptor was taken from a man aged 18 to 29 who received the YFV17D yellow fever vaccine. The sequencing used PBMCs, collected 35 to 50 days after the first yellow fever vaccination. The chain uses TRBV29-1 and TRBJ2-2; tentative D call: TRBD2 (5 bases). This CDR3 reads CSVATGSNTGELFF. The CDR3 nucleotides read TGCAGCGTTGCAACGGGATCGAACACCGGGGAGCTGTTTTTT.